These 5 T cell receptor beta chains originate from one sample sequenced in a study of T cells in localized non-small cell lung cancer. The assay was immunoSEQ multiplex PCR, and TCRdb's table has in-frame clones only and misses some. The table has about 33,000 clones, about nine tenths seen once. Specimen: peripheral blood, collected before any cancer treatment. These receptors were taken from a man between 40 and 75 years old with stage I lung adenocarcinoma.

The rearrangement links TRBV5-4 to TRBJ2-7; D is undetermined. V dropped 1 base and J dropped 4 bases, with 6 bases sitting between them. Germline-derived CDR1 and CDR2 are SGHNT and YYREEE (reference sequence). This CDR3 has 12 residues. CDR3 protein: CASSLSQYEQYF. The CDR3 bases are TGTGCCAGCAGCTTGTCCCAGTACGAGCAGTACTTC.

V gene TRBV5-1 combines with J gene TRBJ1-1; 10 bases line up with TRBD1. The length of the CDR3 is 16 residues. Germline V gene sequence: CDR1 SGHRS, CDR2 YFSETQ. V lost 0 bases and J lost 4; bases outside the gene matches: 6. This chain's CDR3 is CASSLGGQGLSTEAFF. The DNA for the CDR3 is TGCGCCAGCAGCTTGGGGGGACAGGGGCTGAGCACTGAAGCTTTCTTT.

The gene calls are TRBV5-6 and TRBJ1-2; 9 bases agree with TRBD1. Per germline, CDR1 SGHDT and CDR2 YYEEEE. The CDR3 is made up of 14 amino acids. V lost 2 bases, J lost 4 bases, and 3 bases stayed unmatched. CDR3 in DNA: TGTGCCAGCAGCTTACCGGGACAGGGCTATGGCTACACCTTC. Translation: CASSLPGQGYGYTF.

The gene calls are TRBV6-4 and TRBJ1-6; D perhaps matches TRBD1 (5 bases). V dropped 3 bases and J dropped 10 bases, with 13 bases sitting between them. Germline V gene sequence: CDR1 MRHNA, CDR2 SNTAGT. The CDR3 has 14 residues. CDR3 amino acids: CASSEGTNSSPLHF. In DNA, the CDR3 is TGTGCCAGCAGTGAGGGGACGAACTCATCACCCCTCCACTTT.

The chain is built from TRBV6-1 and TRBJ1-6, with TRBD1 matching 7 bases. Unmatched junction bases numbered 11, after V lost 5 bases and J lost 10 bases. Germline values: CDR1 MNHNS, CDR2 SASEGT. This CDR3 has 15 amino acids. As DNA, the CDR3 is TGTGCCAGCAGTCCTTCACAGGGGTCGTCGTCACCCCTCCACTTT. As protein: CASSPSQGSSSPLHF.